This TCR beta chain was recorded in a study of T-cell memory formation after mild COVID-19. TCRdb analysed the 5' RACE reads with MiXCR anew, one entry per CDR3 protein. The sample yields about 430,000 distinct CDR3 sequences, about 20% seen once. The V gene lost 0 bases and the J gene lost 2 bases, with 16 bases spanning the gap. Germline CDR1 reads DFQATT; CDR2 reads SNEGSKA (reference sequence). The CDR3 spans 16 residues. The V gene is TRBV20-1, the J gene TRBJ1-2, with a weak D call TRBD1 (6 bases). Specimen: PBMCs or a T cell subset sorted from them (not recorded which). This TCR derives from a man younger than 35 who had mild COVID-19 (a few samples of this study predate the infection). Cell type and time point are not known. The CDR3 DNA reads TGCAGTGCTAGAGAGATAACAGGGATACTAAACTATGGCTACACCTTC. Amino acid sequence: CSAREITGILNYGYTF.